The table lists the clone carrying this T cell receptor (beta chain) with a few counts. The record originates from a study of T-cell memory formation after mild COVID-19. TCRdb ran MiXCR on the 5' RACE reads and lists one entry per CDR3 protein. In the table there are around 250,000 distinct CDR3 sequences, 7.5% to 10% of which are singletons. This TCR came from a man aged 18 to 29 who had mild COVID-19 (a few samples of this study predate the infection). Cell type and time point are not known. The sequencing sample was made of PBMCs or a T cell subset sorted from them (not recorded which).

The CDR3 nucleotides are TGCGCCAGCAGCCAAAAAGACGGTAGGGACAATGAGCAGTTCTTC. Translating gives CASSQKDGRDNEQFF. This rearrangement joins TRBV4-3 to TRBJ2-1; the D is unclear. V shed 2 bases and J shed 5 bases, with 13 bases lying between them. The CDR3 is made up of 15 amino acids. Germline V gene lookup returns CDR1 LGHNA and CDR2 YSLEER.